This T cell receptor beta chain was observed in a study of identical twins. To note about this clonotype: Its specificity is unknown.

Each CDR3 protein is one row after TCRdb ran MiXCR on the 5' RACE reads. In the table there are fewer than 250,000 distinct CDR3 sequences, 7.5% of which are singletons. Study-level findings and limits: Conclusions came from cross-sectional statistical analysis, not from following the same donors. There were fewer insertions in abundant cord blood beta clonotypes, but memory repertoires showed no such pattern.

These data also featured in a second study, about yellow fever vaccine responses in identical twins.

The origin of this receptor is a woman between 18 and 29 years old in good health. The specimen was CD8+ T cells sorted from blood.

The CDR3 coding sequence is TGCGCCAGCAGCCAGAACAGGGGGCTTTTTTACCAAGAGACCCAGTACTTC. Translated: CASSQNRGLFYQETQYF. J is TRBJ2-5 and V is TRBV4-1, with TRBD1 matching over 9 bases. J gave up 0 bases and V 3 bases, and 8 bases lay outside the gene matches. Germline V lookup: CDR1 MGHRA, CDR2 YSYEKL. The CDR3 has 17 amino acids.